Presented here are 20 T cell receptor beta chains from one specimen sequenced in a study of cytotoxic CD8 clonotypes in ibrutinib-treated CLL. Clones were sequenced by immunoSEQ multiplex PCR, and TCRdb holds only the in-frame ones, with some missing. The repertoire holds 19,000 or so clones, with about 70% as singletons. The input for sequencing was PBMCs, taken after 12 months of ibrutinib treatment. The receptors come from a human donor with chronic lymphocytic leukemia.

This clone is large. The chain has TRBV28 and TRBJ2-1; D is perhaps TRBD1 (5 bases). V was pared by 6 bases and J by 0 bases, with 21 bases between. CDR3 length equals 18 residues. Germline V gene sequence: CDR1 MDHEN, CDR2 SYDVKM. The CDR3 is CASSRSTVLLSSYNEQFF. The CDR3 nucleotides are TGTGCCAGCAGCAGATCGACAGTCTTATTAAGCTCCTACAATGAGCAGTTCTTC. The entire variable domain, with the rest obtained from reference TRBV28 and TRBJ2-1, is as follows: DVKVTQSSRYLVKRTGEKVFLECVQDMDHENMFWYRQDPGLGLRLIYFSYDVKMKEKGDIPEGYSVSREKKERFSLILESASTNQTSMYLCASSRSTVLLSSYNEQFFGPGTRLTVL.

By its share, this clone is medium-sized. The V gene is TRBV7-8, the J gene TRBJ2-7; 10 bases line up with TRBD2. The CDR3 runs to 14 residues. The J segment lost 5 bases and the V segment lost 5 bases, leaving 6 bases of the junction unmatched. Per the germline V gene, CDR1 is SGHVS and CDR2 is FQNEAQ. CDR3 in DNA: TGTGCCAGCAGCAAAGCGGGAGGGCCCGACGAGCAGTACTTC. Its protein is CASSKAGGPDEQYF.

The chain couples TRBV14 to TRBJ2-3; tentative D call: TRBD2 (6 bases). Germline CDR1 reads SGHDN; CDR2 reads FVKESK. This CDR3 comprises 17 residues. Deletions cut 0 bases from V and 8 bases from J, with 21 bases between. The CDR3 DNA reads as TGTGCCAGCAGCCAAGACCTTACCATGGGAGGCACTGGTACGCAGTATTTT. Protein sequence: CASSQDLTMGGTGTQYF.

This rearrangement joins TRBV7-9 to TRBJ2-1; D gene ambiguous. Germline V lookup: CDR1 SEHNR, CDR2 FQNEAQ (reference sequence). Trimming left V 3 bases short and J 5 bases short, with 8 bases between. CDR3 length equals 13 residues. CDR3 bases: TGTGCCAGCAGCTTTGGCCTCGACAATGAGCAGTTCTTC. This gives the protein CASSFGLDNEQFF.

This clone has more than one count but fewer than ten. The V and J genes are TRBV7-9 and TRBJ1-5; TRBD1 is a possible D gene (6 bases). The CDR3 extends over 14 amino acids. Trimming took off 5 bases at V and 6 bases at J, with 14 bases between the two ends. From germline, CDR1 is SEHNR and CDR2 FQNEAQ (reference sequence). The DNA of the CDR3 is TGTGCCAGCAGCAAGGACACAGGGAGTCAGCCCCAGCATTTT. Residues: CASSKDTGSQPQHF.

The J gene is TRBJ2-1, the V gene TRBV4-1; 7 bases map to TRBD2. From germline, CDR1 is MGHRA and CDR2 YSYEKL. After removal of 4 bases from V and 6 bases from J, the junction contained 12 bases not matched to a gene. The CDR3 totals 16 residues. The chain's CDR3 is CASSPLGSGLFNEQFF. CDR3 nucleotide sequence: TGCGCCAGCAGCCCACTTGGTAGCGGGCTGTTCAATGAGCAGTTCTTC.

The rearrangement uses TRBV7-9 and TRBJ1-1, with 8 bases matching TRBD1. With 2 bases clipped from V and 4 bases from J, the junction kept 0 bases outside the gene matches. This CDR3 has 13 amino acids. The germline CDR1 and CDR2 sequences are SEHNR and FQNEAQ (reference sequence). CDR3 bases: TGTGCCAGCAGCTTAACAGGGGGCACTGAAGCTTTCTTT. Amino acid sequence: CASSLTGGTEAFF.

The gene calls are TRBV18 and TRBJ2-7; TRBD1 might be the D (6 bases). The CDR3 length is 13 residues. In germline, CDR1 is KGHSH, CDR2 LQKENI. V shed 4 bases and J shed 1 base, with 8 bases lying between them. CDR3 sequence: CASSQGQSYEQYF. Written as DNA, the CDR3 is TGTGCCAGCTCACAAGGACAGTCCTACGAGCAGTACTTC.

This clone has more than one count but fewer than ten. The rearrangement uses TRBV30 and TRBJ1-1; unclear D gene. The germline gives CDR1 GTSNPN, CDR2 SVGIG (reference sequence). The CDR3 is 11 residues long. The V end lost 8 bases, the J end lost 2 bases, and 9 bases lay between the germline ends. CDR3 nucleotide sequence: TGTGCCCTTGGGGTAAACACTGAAGCTTTCTTT. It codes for CALGVNTEAFF. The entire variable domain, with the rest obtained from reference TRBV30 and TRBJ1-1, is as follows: SQTIHQWPATLVQPVGSPLSLECTVEGTSNPNLYWYRQAAGRGLQLLFYSVGIGQISSEVPQNLSASRPQDRQFILSSKKLLLSDSGFYLCALGVNTEAFFGQGTRLTVV.

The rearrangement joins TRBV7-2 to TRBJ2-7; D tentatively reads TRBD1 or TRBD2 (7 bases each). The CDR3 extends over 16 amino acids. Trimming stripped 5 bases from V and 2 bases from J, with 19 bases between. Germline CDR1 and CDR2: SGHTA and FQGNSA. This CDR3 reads CASSRGSSGGAYEQYF. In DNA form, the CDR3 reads TGTGCCAGCAGCCGTGGGTCGTCAGGGGGGGCCTACGAGCAGTACTTC.

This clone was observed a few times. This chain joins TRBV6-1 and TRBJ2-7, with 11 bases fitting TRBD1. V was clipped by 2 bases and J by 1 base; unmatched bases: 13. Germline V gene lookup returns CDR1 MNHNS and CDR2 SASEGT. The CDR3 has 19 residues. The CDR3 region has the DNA TGTGCCAGCAGTGAATTTATCCCGAGGACAGGGGGCTTGTCCTACGAGCAGTACTTC. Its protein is CASSEFIPRTGGLSYEQYF.

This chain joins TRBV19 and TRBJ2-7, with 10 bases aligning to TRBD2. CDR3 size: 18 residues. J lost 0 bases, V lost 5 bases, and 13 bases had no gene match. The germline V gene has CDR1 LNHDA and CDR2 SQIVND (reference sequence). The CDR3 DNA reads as TGTGCCAGTAGTCCGCGGACTAGCGGAAGTGCAAGCTCCTACGAGCAGTACTTC. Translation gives CASSPRTSGSASSYEQYF. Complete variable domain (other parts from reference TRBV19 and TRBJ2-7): DGGITQSPKYLFRKEGQNVTLSCEQNLNHDAMYWYRQDPGQGLRLIYYSQIVNDFQKGDIAEGYSVSREKKESFPLTVTSAQKNPTAFYLCASSPRTSGSASSYEQYFGPGTRLTVT.

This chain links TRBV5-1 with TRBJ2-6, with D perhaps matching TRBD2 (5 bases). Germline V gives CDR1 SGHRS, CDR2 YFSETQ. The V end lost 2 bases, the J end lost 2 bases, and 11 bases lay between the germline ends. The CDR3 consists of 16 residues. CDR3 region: CASSLQRPPGANVLTF. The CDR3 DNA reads TGCGCCAGCAGCTTACAGCGGCCCCCTGGGGCCAACGTCCTGACTTTC.

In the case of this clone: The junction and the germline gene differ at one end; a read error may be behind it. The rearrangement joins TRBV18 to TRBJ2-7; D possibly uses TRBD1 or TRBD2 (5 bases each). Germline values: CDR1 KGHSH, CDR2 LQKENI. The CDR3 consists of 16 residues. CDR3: CASSAPGAPGSYEQYF. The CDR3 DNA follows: TGTGCCAGCTCAGCACCCGGGGCCCCCGGTTCCTACGAGCAGTACTTC.

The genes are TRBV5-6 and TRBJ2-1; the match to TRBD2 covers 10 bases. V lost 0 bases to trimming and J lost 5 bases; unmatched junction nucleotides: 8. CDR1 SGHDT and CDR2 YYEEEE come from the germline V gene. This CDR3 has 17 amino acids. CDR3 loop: CASSLGLGLAGDNEQFF. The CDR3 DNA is TGTGCCAGCAGCTTGGGTCTCGGGCTAGCGGGGGACAATGAGCAGTTCTTC.

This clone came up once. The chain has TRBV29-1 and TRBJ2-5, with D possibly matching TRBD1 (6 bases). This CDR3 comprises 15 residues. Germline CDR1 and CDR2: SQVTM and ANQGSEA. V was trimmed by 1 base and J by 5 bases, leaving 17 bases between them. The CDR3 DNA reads TGCAGCGTTGAAGTCGCGTTGGGGGCATGGGAGACCCAGTACTTC. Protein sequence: CSVEVALGAWETQYF. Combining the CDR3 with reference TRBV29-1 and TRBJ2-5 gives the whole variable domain SAVISQKPSRDICQRGTSLTIQCQVDSQVTMMFWYRQQPGQSLTLIATANQGSEATYESGFVIDKFPISRPNLTFSTLTVSNMSPEDSSIYLCSVEVALGAWETQYFGPGTRLLVL.

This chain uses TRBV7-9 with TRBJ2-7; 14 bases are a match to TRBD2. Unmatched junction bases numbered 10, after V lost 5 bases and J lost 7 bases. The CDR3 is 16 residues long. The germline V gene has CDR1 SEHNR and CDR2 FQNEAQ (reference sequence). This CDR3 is CASSRGTSGSVGEQYF. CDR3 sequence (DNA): TGTGCCAGCAGCCGAGGGACTAGCGGGAGCGTGGGGGAGCAGTACTTC.

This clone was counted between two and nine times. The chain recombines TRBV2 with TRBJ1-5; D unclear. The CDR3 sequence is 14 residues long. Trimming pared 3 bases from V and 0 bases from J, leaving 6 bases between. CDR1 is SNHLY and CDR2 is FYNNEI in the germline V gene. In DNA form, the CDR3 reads TGTGCCAGCAGTGATTGGGCTAGCAATCAGCCCCAGCATTTT. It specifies CASSDWASNQPQHF.

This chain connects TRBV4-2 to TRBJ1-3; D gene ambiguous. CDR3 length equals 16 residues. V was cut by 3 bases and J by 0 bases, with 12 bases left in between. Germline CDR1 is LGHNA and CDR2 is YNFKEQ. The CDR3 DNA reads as TGTGCCAGCAGCCAGGGGTACACGAGCTCTGGAAACACCATATATTTT. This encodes CASSQGYTSSGNTIYF.

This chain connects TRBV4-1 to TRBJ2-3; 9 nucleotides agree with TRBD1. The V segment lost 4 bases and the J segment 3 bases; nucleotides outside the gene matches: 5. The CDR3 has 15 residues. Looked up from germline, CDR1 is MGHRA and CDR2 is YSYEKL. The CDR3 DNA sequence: TGCGCCAGCAGCCGGTCGGGACAGGGAACAGATACGCAGTATTTT. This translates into CASSRSGQGTDTQYF.